This T cell receptor beta chain was recovered during a study of a mutant IDH1 vaccine in newly diagnosed glioma. For the study at large: Radiotherapy alone preceded vaccination by 4-6 weeks; alternatively, vaccination started with temozolomide cycles. The treated group averaged approximately 42 years old and was roughly 62% male, about 38% female. General study results and limits: Most patients, 85% to 95%, showed vaccine-induced immune responses.

Trimming pared 3 bases from V and 6 bases from J, leaving 8 bases between. Germline assignment: CDR1 LNHNV and CDR2 YYDKDF (reference sequence). The CDR3 has 13 residues. The repertoire was sequenced with immunoSEQ multiplex PCR; TCRdb's copy has only in-frame clones and lacks some. This sample has 110,000 or so clones, with roughly 90% found just once. Notes on this clone: Its specificity is not known.

Regarding time point: week 11, during vaccination. In every dose of vaccine, 300 ug of mutant IDH1 20-mer peptide was given alongside topical imiquimod. This sequence originates from a woman in her forties or fifties with glioma. This chain links TRBV15 with TRBJ2-2; D remains ambiguous. The sequencing used PBMCs, collected from a glioma patient whose treatment included an IDH1 peptide vaccine. The chain's CDR3 is CATSRVGAGELFF. The CDR3 nucleotides are TGTGCCACCAGCAGGGTTGGGGCCGGGGAGCTGTTTTTT.